This section outlines one T cell receptor beta chain sequence together with its context. Its antigen remains undetermined. Base qualities are not provided; no much larger clone lies one nucleotide away. This sample was included in a study of blood T cell repertoires in COVID-19 (dated by TCRdb to the early 2020s). Looking at the study overall: Samples covering the acute and convalescent phases of COVID-19 were provided by collaborators in the United States, Italy and Spain. HLA class I and class II types, where available, came from metadata supplied by the sample provider rather than from assay-based typing. Samples came from the ongoing ImmuneRACE study (first 160 participants) plus 1,254 subjects from 6 global collaborators. Subjects who had been exposed to COVID-19, were actively infected with it, or had recovered from it provided the deeply sampled blood TCRbeta repertoires that made up the dataset. The prospective study material was composed of cDNA or gDNA derived from T cells, B-cell-depleted T cells, or PBMCs. A de-identified subject ID, COVID-19 status, age in years and sex were almost always included in the sample metadata. The repertoires were made available in a free public database intended to serve as a resource for research on the immune response to SARS-CoV-2.

Summary of the overall study and its limitations: The quantity of clinical and demographic metadata differed by source and by participant and was supplied without curation.

Trimmed from V: 0 bases; trimmed from J: 5 bases; junction bases lacking a gene match: 6. From its cysteine to its phenylalanine, the CDR3 spans 15 amino acids. Of all the DNA, just the CDR3 is kept, 45 bases in frame from base 1. The germline V gene (reference sequence) gives CDR1 as WNHNN and CDR2 as SYGVQD. TCRbeta CDR3 regions were amplified from genomic DNA by means of the immunoSEQ Assay, a bias-controlled multiplex PCR. In the paper's pipeline: The number of nucleated cells in each sample was estimated from the amplification of reference gene primers within the assay. To quantify the absolute abundance of each unique TCRbeta CDR3 rearrangement, sequence reads were collapsed and filtered. Productive Simpson clonality was computed per sample as the square root of Simpson's diversity index over productive rearrangements. TCRdb provides this immuneACCESS table in a form limited to in-frame rearrangements. Some clones are lacking; in checked studies, under half of them reflect an unresolved V gene, and why the rest are absent is not known. V and J calls plus clone size are reproduced from that table; the DNA served to infer D and trimming. This sample lists under 250,000 clones; about nine tenths were detected once. Roughly 0.89% of the sample is in the top ten clones.

At one collaborating source in Seattle, patients were enrolled during active infection and were followed longitudinally through the course of disease. Collaborating institutions collected whole blood in K2EDTA tubes following their own protocols. For TCRbeta analysis, collaborator samples were shipped as frozen whole blood, as isolated PBMCs, or as DNA extracted from either sample type. The sequenced material came from peripheral blood. This clonotype originated in a man aged 25 to 45 with COVID-19, enrolled during active disease. The rearranged chain carries TRBV10-1 and TRBJ2-7, and TRBD2 aligns with 8 junction nucleotides. The CDR3 in this case is CASSESQRGRDEQYF. The nucleotide sequence is TGCGCCAGCAGTGAGTCGCAGCGGGGGAGAGACGAGCAGTACTTC.